This T cell receptor beta chain is drawn from a study of T cell repertoires in cytomegalovirus infection. One entry per CDR3 protein results from TCRdb running MiXCR on the reads. The sample lists some 700,000 distinct CDR3 sequences, about 40% occurring once. Germline V lookup: CDR1 SEHNR, CDR2 FQNEAQ (reference sequence). The V and J ends lost 5 bases and 7 bases, in that order; junction bases with no gene match: 6. The CDR3 has 16 residues. This chain joins TRBV7-9 and TRBJ2-1; 15 positions agree with TRBD2. The receptor was isolated from a human donor in good health (CMV status not recorded). Some clones in this sample may be carry-over from other donors' samples. The specimen was PBMCs. CDR3 sequence: CASSEGGTSGRNEQFF. CDR3 DNA sequence: TGTGCCAGCAGCGAGGGGGGGACTAGCGGGAGGAATGAGCAGTTCTTC.